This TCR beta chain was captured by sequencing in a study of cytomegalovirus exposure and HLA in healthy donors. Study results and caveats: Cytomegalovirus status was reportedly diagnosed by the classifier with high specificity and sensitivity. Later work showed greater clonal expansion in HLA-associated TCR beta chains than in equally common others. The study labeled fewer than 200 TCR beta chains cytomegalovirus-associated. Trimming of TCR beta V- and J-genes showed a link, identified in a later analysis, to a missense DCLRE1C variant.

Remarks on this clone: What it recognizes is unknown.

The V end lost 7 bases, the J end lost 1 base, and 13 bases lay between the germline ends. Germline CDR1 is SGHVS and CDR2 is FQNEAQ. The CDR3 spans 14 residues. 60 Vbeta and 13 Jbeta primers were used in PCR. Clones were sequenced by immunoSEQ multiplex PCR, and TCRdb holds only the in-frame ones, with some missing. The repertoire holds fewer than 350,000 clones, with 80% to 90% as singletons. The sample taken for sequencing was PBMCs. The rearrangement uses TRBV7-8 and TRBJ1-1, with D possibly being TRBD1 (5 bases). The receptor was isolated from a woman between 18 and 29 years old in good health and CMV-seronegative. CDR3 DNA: TGTGCCAGCACTCTCGGAACAGGGAACACTGAAGCTTTCTTT. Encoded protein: CASTLGTGNTEAFF.